These 13 T cell receptor beta chains came from one sample sequenced in a study of tumor-infiltrating lymphocytes in primary liver carcinoma. TCR beta cDNA came from approximately 540 ng total RNA, primed with a constant-region primer. Sequencing libraries for TCR beta derived from three nested multiplex PCR rounds that used slightly modified ARM-PCR. Each of the first two PCR rounds ran nine to ten cycles with TRBV1-TRBV30 forward and C-beta reverse primers. TCRdb reprocessed the multiplex PCR reads via MiXCR and lists one record per CDR3 protein. The sample records about 74,000 distinct CDR3 sequences, almost 70% being singletons. Unsorted bulk tissue of roughly 18-31 mg yielded co-extracted RNA and DNA. Specimen: liver tumor tissue from sampling region 4. Documented subset: tumor region T4, right-lateral pole. These receptor sequences come from a man aged 40-50 years with primary liver carcinoma and hepatitis B virus infection.

The chain links TRBV5-5 to TRBJ2-7, with D possibly being TRBD2 (5 bases). V lost 4 bases and J lost 3, with 17 bases in between. The CDR3 spans 15 residues. Looked up from germline, CDR1 is SGHKS and CDR2 is YYEKEE (reference sequence). The CDR3 loop is CASSNSYGSYYEQYF. The CDR3 DNA is TGTGCCAGCAGCAACTCTTATGGGAGCTACTACGAGCAGTACTTC.

Many counts were recorded for this clonotype. The chain carries TRBV28 and TRBJ1-2; TRBD1 might be the D (6 bases). Trimming pared 6 bases from V and 11 bases from J, leaving 16 bases between. This CDR3 contains 12 residues. Germline assignment: CDR1 MDHEN and CDR2 SYDVKM. The CDR3 spells CASSSQGTGYTF. CDR3 nucleotide sequence: TGTGCCAGCAGCTCCCAGGGGACTGGTTACACCTTC.

Remarks on this clonotype: A much larger clone differs by one base, so this may be a read error. The gene calls are TRBV5-4 and TRBJ2-1; no clear D gene. Germline CDR1 is SGHNT and CDR2 is YYREEE (reference sequence). CDR3 size: 14 residues. CDR3 DNA: TGTGCCAGGAGCTTAGGTTTAGCAGAGAATGAGCAGTTCTTC. Translating gives CARSLGLAENEQFF. The full variable domain, with the rest looked up from reference TRBV5-4 and TRBJ2-1, is ETGVTQSPTHLIKTRGQQVTLRCSSQSGHNTVSWYQQALGQGPQFIFQYYREEENGRGNFPPRFSGLQFPNYSSELNVNALELDDSALYLCARSLGLAENEQFFGPGTRLTVL.

Turning to this clonotype: At one end, the junction sequence differs from germline, possibly due to a read error. The chain joins TRBV11-2 to TRBJ2-5, with 12 bases fitting TRBD2. Germline V gene data show CDR1 as SGHAT and CDR2 as FQNNGV. This CDR3 has 15 residues. CDR3 in DNA: TGTGCCATCAGCTTCGAGACTAGCGGGAGAGAGACCCAGTGCTTC. This encodes CAISFETSGRETQCF.

As regards this clonotype: Germline and junction disagree at one end, which may indicate a read error. CDR3 region: CSDEGPSLHQSYEQYF. The DNA of the CDR3 is TGCAGCGATGAAGGGCCTTCCTTACACCAATCCTACGAGCAGTACTTC. V and J are TRBV29-1 and TRBJ2-7; D call uncertain. The CDR3 has 16 residues. CDR1 and CDR2 from the germline V gene are SQVTM and ANQGSEA.

This clonotype ranks as medium-sized. The V and J genes are TRBV11-3 and TRBJ2-1, with TRBD2 identical over 10 bases. Germline CDR1 SGHNT, CDR2 YENEEA. CDR3 length equals 14 residues. Trimming at V came to 4 bases and at J to 9 bases, leaving 6 bases not matched to a gene. CDR3 region: CASSSLAGEGEQFF. The DNA for the CDR3 is TGTGCCAGCAGCTCCCTAGCGGGAGAGGGTGAGCAGTTCTTC.

This clonotype was detected only a few times. This rearrangement joins TRBV6-4 to TRBJ1-5; 7 positions match TRBD1. This CDR3 has 15 residues. J lost 2 bases, V lost 0 bases, and 1 base had no gene match. CDR1 is MRHNA, CDR2 SNTAGT, per germline. The CDR3 loop reads CASSDSGGGNQPQHF. DNA for the CDR3: TGTGCCAGCAGTGACTCAGGGGGCGGCAATCAGCCCCAGCATTTT.

A remark on this clonotype: One end of the junction fails to match germline, which may point to a read error. The chain employs TRBV11-1 and TRBJ2-3; 7 nucleotides agree with TRBD1. The CDR3 has 15 residues. Per germline, CDR1 SGHAT and CDR2 FQDESV (reference sequence). CDR3 in amino acids: CAGSSGRGRVDTHYF. The CDR3 bases are TGTGCCGGCAGCTCAGGAAGGGGGCGCGTGGATACGCATTATTTT.

Ten or more counts support this clonotype. The chain links TRBV28 to TRBJ2-2; no clear D gene. This CDR3 contains 13 residues. Germline CDR1 MDHEN, CDR2 SYDVKM. Trimming shortened V by 5 bases and J by 7 bases, and 11 bases separated the two germline ends. CDR3 nucleotide sequence: TGTGCCAGCAGTCCCAACCTGGGCGGGGAGCTGTTTTTT. Its translation: CASSPNLGGELFF.

The table lists this clonotype with many counts. The V gene is TRBV4-1, the J gene TRBJ1-1; D ambiguous. The CDR3 is 18 amino acids. From germline, CDR1 is MGHRA and CDR2 YSYEKL. The V gene lost 0 bases and the J gene lost 0 bases, with 17 bases spanning the gap. The CDR3 loop is CASSQDRRRAGMNTEAFF. CDR3 in DNA: TGCGCCAGCAGCCAAGATAGGAGGAGGGCAGGCATGAACACTGAAGCTTTCTTT.

In its sample, this clonotype was seen a few times. Just one base apart from a much larger clone, this may be a read error. V usage is TRBV6-5 and J usage is TRBJ2-1; D perhaps matches TRBD1 (6 bases). Trimming took off 7 bases at V and 5 bases at J, with 12 bases between the two ends. From germline, CDR1 is MNHEY and CDR2 SVGAGI. There are 13 residues in the CDR3. CDR3 region: CASNLTGNNEQFF. The CDR3 DNA reads TGTGCCAGCAACCTAACAGGGAACAATGAGCAGTTCTTC.

A note on this clonotype: This may be a read error: a much more frequent sequence differs by one nucleotide. This chain uses TRBV7-9 with TRBJ1-1; D is possibly TRBD1 (5 bases). Germline lookup yields CDR1 SEHNR and CDR2 FQNEAQ (reference sequence). The CDR3 loop spans 17 amino acids. The CDR3 bases are TGTGCCAGCAGCCCACCTTTTTGGACGGATAGGGGTACTGAAGCTTCCTTT. Its translation: CASSPPFWTDRGTEASF.

This clonotype occurred a few times. The J gene is TRBJ2-5, the V gene TRBV5-4, with a possible D match to TRBD1 (6 bases). The CDR3 is 13 residues long. Trimming took 7 bases from V and 2 from J, leaving 12 bases between them. Germline CDR1 reads SGHNT; CDR2 reads YYREEE (reference sequence). The CDR3 coding sequence is TGTGCCAGCGGCCGGGACAAGCAAGAGACCCAGTACTTC. It codes for CASGRDKQETQYF.